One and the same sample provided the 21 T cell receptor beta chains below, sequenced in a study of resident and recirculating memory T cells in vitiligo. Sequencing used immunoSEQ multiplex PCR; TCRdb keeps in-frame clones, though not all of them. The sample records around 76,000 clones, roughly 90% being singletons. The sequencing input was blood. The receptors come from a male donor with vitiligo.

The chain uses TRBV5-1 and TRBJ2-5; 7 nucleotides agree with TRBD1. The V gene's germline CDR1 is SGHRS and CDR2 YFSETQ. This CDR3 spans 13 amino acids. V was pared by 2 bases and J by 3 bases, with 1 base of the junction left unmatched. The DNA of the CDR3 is TGCGCCAGCAGCTTTGGGACAGAAGAGACCCAGTACTTC. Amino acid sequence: CASSFGTEETQYF.

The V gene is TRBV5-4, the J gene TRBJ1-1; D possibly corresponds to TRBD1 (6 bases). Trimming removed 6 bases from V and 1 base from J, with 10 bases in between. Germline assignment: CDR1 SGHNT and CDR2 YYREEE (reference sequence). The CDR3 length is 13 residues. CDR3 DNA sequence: TGTGCCAGCACCCTGGGGGCGAACACTGAAGCTTTCTTT. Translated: CASTLGANTEAFF.

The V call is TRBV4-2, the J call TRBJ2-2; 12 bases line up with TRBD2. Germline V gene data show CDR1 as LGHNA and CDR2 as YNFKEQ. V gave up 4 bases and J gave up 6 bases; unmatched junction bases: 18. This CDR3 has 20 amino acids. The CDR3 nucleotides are TGTGCCAGCAGCCCTCTCGGACTAGCGGGGCCCTCCGGGGCCTCCGGGGAGCTGTTTTTT. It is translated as CASSPLGLAGPSGASGELFF.

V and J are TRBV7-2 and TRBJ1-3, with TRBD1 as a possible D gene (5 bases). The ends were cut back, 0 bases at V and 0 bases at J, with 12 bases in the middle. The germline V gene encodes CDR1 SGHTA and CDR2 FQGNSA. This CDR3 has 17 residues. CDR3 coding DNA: TGTGCCAGCAGCTTAGCGATCCACAGGTTCTCTGGAAACACCATATATTTT. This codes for CASSLAIHRFSGNTIYF.

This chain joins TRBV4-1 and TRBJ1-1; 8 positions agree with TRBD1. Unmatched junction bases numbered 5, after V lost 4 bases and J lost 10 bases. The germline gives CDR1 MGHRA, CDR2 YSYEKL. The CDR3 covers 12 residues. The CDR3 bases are TGCGCCAGCAGCCCCAGAGGACAGGGAGCTTTCTTT. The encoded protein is CASSPRGQGAFF.

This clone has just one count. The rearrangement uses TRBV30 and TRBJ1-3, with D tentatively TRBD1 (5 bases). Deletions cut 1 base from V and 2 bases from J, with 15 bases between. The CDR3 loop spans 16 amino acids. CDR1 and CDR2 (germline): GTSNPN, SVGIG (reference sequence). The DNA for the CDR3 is TGTGCCTGGAGTGCGCCTCCAGGGACTGCTGGAAACACCATATATTTT. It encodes CAWSAPPGTAGNTIYF.

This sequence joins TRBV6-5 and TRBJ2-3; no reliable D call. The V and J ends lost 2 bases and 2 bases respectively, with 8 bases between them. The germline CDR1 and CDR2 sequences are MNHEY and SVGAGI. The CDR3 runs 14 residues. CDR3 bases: TGTGCCAGCAGTTACATCAGATACACAGATACGCAGTATTTT. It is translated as CASSYIRYTDTQYF.

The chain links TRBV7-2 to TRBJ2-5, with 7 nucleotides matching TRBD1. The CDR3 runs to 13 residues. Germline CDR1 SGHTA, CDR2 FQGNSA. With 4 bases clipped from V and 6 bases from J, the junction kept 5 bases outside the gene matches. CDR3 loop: CASSSTGAQTQYF. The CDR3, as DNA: TGTGCCAGCAGCTCCACAGGGGCCCAGACCCAGTACTTC.

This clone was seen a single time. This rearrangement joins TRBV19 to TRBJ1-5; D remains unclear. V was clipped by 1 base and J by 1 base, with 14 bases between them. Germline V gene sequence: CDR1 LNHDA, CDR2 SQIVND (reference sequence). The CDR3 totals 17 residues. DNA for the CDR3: TGTGCCAGTAGTATAGGGATCGGGGATAGGAGCAATCAGCCCCAGCATTTT. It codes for CASSIGIGDRSNQPQHF.

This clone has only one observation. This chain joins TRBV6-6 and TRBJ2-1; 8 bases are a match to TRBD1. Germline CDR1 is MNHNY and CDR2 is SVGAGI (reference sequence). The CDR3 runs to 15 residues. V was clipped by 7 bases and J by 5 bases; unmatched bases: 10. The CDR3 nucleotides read TGTGCCAGCAACCCACGACAGGGGATGGACAATGAGCAGTTCTTC. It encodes CASNPRQGMDNEQFF.

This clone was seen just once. In DNA, the CDR3 is TGTGCCAGCAGCCCCTGGGGTGTGGGGCGCACTGAAGCTTTCTTT. This sequence encodes CASSPWGVGRTEAFF. The chain combines TRBV14 with TRBJ1-1; D might be TRBD1 (5 bases). CDR1 is SGHDN, CDR2 FVKESK, per germline. The CDR3 extends over 15 amino acids. V lost 4 bases and J lost 4, with 16 bases in between. Full variable domain (rest looked up from reference TRBV14 and TRBJ1-1): EAGVTQFPSHSVIEKGQTVTLRCDPISGHDNLYWYRRVMGKEIKFLLHFVKESKQDESGMPNNRFLAERTGGTYSTLKVQPAELEDSGVYFCASSPWGVGRTEAFFGQGTRLTVV.

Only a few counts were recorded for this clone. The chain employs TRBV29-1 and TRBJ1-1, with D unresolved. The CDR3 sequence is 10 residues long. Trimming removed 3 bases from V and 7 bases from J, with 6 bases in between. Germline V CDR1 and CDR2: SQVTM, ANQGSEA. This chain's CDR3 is CSVDSGEAFF. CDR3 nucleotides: TGCAGCGTTGATTCAGGTGAAGCTTTCTTT.

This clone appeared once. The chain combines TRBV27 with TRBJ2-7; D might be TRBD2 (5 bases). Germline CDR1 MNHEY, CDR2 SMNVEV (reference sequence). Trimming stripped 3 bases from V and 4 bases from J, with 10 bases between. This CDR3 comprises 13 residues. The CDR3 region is CASSFAGQYEQYF. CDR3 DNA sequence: TGTGCCAGCAGTTTCGCGGGCCAATACGAGCAGTACTTC.

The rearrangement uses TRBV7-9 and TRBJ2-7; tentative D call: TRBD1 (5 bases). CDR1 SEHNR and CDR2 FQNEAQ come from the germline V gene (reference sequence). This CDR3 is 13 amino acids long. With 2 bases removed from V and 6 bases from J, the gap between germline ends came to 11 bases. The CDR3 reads CASSLWAGREQYF. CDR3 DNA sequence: TGTGCCAGCAGCTTATGGGCAGGGCGCGAGCAGTACTTC.

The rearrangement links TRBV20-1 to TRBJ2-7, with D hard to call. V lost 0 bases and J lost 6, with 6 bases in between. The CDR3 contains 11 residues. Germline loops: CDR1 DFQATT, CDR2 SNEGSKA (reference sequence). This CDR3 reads CSARDPREQYF. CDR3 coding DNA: TGCAGTGCTAGAGATCCTCGCGAGCAGTACTTC.

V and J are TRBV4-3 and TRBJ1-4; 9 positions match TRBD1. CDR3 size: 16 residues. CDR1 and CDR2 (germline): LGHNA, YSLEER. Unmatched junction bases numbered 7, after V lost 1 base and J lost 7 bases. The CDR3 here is CASSQGLTGGIEKLFF. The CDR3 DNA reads TGCGCCAGCAGCCAAGGCCTGACAGGGGGAATTGAAAAACTGTTTTTT.

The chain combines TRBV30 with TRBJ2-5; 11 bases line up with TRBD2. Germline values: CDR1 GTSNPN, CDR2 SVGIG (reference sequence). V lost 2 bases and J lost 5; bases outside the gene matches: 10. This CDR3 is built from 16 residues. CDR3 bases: TGTGCCTGGAGTTCCCCGAGACTAGCGGGGACGGAGACCCAGTACTTC. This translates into CAWSSPRLAGTETQYF.

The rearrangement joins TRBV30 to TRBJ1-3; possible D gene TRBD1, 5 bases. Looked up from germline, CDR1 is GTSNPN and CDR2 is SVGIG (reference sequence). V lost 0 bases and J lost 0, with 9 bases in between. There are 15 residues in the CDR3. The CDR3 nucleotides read TGTGCCTGGAGTGTTGACAGTGACTCTGGAAACACCATATATTTT. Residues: CAWSVDSDSGNTIYF.

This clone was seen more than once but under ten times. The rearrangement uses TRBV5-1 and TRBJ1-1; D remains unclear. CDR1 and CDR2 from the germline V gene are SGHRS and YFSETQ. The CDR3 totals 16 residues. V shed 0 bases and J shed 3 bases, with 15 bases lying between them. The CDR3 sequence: CASSLGSLGYDTEAFF. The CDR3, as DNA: TGCGCCAGCAGCTTGGGGAGTCTGGGTTACGACACTGAAGCTTTCTTT.

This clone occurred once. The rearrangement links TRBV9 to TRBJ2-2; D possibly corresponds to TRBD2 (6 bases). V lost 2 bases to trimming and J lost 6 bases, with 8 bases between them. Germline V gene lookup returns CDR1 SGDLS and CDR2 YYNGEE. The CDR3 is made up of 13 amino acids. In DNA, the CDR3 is TGTGCCAGCAGCGTTCGACTAGCCGGGGAGCTGTTTTTT. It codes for CASSVRLAGELFF.

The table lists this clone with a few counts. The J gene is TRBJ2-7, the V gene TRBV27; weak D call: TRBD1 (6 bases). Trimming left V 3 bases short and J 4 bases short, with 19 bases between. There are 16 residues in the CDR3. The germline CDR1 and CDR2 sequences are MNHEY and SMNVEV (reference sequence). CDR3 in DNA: TGTGCCAGCAGTTTCCCAGGGGAAAATAATCAGTACGAGCAGTACTTC. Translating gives CASSFPGENNQYEQYF.